A single sample gave rise to the 13 T cell receptor beta chains below, sequenced in a study of cytomegalovirus exposure and HLA in healthy donors. The PCR employed 60 Vbeta primers together with 13 Jbeta primers. Generated by immunoSEQ multiplex PCR, the TCRdb table keeps only in-frame clones and is missing some. The sample carries 150,000 to 200,000 clones, about 80% recorded once. What was sequenced was PBMCs. The receptors come from a man aged 30-40 years in good health and CMV-seronegative.

The chain combines TRBV7-3 with TRBJ1-2; D remains unclear. The CDR3 is 12 amino acids. Trimming took off 4 bases at V and 4 bases at J, with 7 bases between the two ends. Germline values: CDR1 SGHTA, CDR2 FQGTGA. CDR3 coding DNA: TGTGCCAGCAGCTCGCGAATCTATGGCTACACCTTC. This sequence encodes CASSSRIYGYTF.

V and J are TRBV9 and TRBJ1-1, with TRBD1 matching 8 bases. The germline V gene has CDR1 SGDLS and CDR2 YYNGEE. Trimming at V came to 4 bases and at J to 1 base, leaving 6 bases not matched to a gene. The CDR3 consists of 15 residues. Written as DNA, the CDR3 is TGTGCCAGCAGCACCTTACAGGGGGAGAACACTGAAGCTTTCTTT. Residues: CASSTLQGENTEAFF.

The J gene is TRBJ1-5, the V gene TRBV6-1; 7 bases line up with TRBD1. The CDR3 has 15 amino acids. Germline V gene sequence: CDR1 MNHNS, CDR2 SASEGT. V was clipped by 5 bases and J by 6 bases; unmatched bases: 10. CDR3 DNA: TGTGCCAGCAGTAGAGACAGGGTTGATTTTCAGCCCCAGCATTTT. It yields the protein CASSRDRVDFQPQHF.

This clone was found a few times. The chain links TRBV7-3 to TRBJ1-1; maybe TRBD1 (6 bases). Per the germline V gene, CDR1 is SGHTA and CDR2 is FQGTGA. The CDR3 has 14 amino acids. V was pared by 5 bases and J by 5 bases, with 15 bases between. The CDR3 sequence: CASSPGGRVTEAFF. CDR3 coding DNA: TGTGCCAGCAGCCCGGGGGGCAGGGTTACTGAAGCTTTCTTT.

V and J are TRBV27 and TRBJ2-7; 8 bases are shared with TRBD1. Germline loops: CDR1 MNHEY, CDR2 SMNVEV (reference sequence). The junction had 7 bases not matched to a gene; V was cut back by 6 bases and J by 0 bases. This CDR3 spans 15 amino acids. The CDR3 region is CASSDRGVSSYEQYF. The DNA of the CDR3 is TGTGCCAGCAGCGACAGGGGCGTGAGCTCCTACGAGCAGTACTTC.

This clone was counted a single time. The V and J genes are TRBV7-3 and TRBJ2-1; 11 bases agree with TRBD2. Germline CDR1 and CDR2: SGHTA and FQGTGA. V trimming: 2 bases; J trimming: 2 bases; junction bases outside the gene matches: 2. The CDR3 spans 16 residues. The CDR3 DNA sequence: TGTGCCAGCAGCTTATCTAGCGGGAGGACCTACAATGAGCAGTTCTTC. This gives the protein CASSLSSGRTYNEQFF.

This clone was detected only once. V usage is TRBV9 and J usage is TRBJ2-7; D not certain. Trimming left V 0 bases short and J 1 base short, with 8 bases between. This CDR3 spans 14 amino acids. Germline CDR1 SGDLS, CDR2 YYNGEE. In DNA form, the CDR3 reads TGTGCCAGCAGCGTAGAAGCCCCGTCCTACGAGCAGTACTTC. This sequence encodes CASSVEAPSYEQYF. Complete variable domain (other parts from reference TRBV9 and TRBJ2-7): DSGVTQTPKHLITATGQRVTLRCSPRSGDLSVYWYQQSLDQGLQFLIQYYNGEERAKGNILERFSAQQFPDLHSELNLSSLELGDSALYFCASSVEAPSYEQYFGPGTRLTVT.

This chain connects TRBV29-1 to TRBJ1-2; no firm D call. Trimming stripped 4 bases from V and 8 bases from J, with 14 bases between. Germline assignment: CDR1 SQVTM and CDR2 ANQGSEA. The CDR3 contains 12 residues. In DNA, the CDR3 is TGCAGCGTTGCCGCGGGTGTGGGAGGCTACACCTTC. Encoded protein: CSVAAGVGGYTF.

V usage is TRBV29-1 and J usage is TRBJ1-2, with D perhaps matching TRBD1 (5 bases). V was cut by 1 base and J by 0 bases, with 21 bases left in between. The V gene's germline CDR1 is SQVTM and CDR2 ANQGSEA. The CDR3 runs 18 residues. CDR3 bases: TGCAGCGTTGAAGCGTTAAAGGGGCCCAATAATTCTAACTATGGCTACACCTTC. Translating gives CSVEALKGPNNSNYGYTF.

The chain has TRBV9 and TRBJ2-5; D may be TRBD1 (6 bases). The CDR3 has 14 residues. The V gene's germline CDR1 is SGDLS and CDR2 YYNGEE. The V end lost 4 bases, the J end lost 3 bases, and 13 bases lay between the germline ends. CDR3 DNA sequence: TGTGCCAGCAGCCCCGGACAGATGAAAGAGACCCAGTACTTC. As protein: CASSPGQMKETQYF.

The V gene is TRBV6-6, the J gene TRBJ2-3; TRBD2 might be the D (6 bases). Looked up from germline, CDR1 is MNHNY and CDR2 is SVGAGI (reference sequence). This CDR3 spans 14 amino acids. Trimming pared 7 bases from V and 4 bases from J, leaving 15 bases between. CDR3 protein: CASNDERRADTQYF. The CDR3 region has the DNA TGTGCCAGCAACGATGAAAGGAGGGCAGATACGCAGTATTTT.

V usage is TRBV7-9 and J usage is TRBJ1-2; D gene uncertain. The V gene's germline CDR1 is SEHNR and CDR2 FQNEAQ (reference sequence). Between the trimmed V and J ends, which lost 5 bases and 5 bases, there was a span of 15 bases. This CDR3 contains 14 residues. CDR3 sequence (DNA): TGTGCCAGCAGCCGTGAGGGTGTTGGGTATGGCTACACCTTC. As protein: CASSREGVGYGYTF.

This chain joins TRBV19 and TRBJ1-1; D is ambiguous. The CDR3 has 15 amino acids. The V and J ends lost 4 bases and 0 bases respectively, with 12 bases between them. Germline loops: CDR1 LNHDA, CDR2 SQIVND (reference sequence). The CDR3 DNA sequence: TGTGCCAGTAGTAGTGGTCCCCGGGTGAACACTGAAGCTTTCTTT. Encoded protein: CASSSGPRVNTEAFF.